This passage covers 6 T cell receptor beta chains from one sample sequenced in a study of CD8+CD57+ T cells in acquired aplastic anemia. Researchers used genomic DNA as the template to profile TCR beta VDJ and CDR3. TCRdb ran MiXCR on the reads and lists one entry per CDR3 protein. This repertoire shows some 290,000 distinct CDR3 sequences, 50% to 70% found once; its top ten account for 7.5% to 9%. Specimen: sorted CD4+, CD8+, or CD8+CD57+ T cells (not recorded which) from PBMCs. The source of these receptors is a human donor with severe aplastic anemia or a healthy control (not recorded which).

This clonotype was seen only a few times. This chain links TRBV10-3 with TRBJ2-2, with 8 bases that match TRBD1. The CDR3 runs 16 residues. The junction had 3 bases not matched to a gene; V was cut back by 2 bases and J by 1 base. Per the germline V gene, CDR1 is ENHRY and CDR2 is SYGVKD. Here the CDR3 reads CAISEGRGLNTGELFF. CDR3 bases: TGTGCCATCAGTGAGGGCAGGGGGCTGAACACCGGGGAGCTGTTTTTT.

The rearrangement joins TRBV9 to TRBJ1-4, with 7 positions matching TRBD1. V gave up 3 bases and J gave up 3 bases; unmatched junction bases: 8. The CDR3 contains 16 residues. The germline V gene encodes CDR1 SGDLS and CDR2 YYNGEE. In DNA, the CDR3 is TGTGCCAGCAGCGGACAGGGACTCAGGGCTAATGAAAAACTGTTTTTT. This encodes CASSGQGLRANEKLFF.

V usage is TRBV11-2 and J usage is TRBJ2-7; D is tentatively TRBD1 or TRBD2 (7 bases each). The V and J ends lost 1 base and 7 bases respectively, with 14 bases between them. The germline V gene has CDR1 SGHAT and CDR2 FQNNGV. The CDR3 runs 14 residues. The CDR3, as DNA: TGTGCCAGCAGCTTAGTTGCAGGGGGAGGGGAGCAGTACTTC. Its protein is CASSLVAGGGEQYF. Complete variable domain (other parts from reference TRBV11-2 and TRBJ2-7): EAGVAQSPRYKIIEKRQSVAFWCNPISGHATLYWYQQILGQGPKLLIQFQNNGVVDDSQLPKDRFSAERLKGVDSTLKIQPAKLEDSAVYLCASSLVAGGGEQYFGPGTRLTVT.

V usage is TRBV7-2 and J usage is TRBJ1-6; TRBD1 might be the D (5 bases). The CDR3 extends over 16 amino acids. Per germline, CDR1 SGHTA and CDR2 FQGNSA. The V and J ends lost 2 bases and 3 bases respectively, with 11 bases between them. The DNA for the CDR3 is TGTGCCAGCAGCTTACAAGGGGCGCTCTATAATTCACCCCTCCACTTT. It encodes CASSLQGALYNSPLHF.

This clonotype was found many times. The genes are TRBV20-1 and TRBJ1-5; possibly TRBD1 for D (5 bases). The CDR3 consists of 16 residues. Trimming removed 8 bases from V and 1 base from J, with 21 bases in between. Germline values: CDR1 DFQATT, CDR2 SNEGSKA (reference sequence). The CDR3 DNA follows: TGCAGTACCACGCTATGGGGGGTTCAAAGCAATCAGCCCCAGCATTTT. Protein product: CSTTLWGVQSNQPQHF.

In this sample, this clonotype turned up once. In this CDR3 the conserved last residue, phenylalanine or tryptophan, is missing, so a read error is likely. In DNA form, the CDR3 reads TGCAGCGTGCAAGACAGGGGAGGTGAGACCCAGTACCTC. This codes for CSVQDRGGETQYL. The chain joins TRBV29-1 to TRBJ2-5, with 8 bases matching TRBD1. The CDR3 loop spans 13 amino acids. Germline V lookup: CDR1 SQVTM, CDR2 ANQGSEA. The ends lost 6 bases at V and 5 bases at J; junction bases unmatched: 8.